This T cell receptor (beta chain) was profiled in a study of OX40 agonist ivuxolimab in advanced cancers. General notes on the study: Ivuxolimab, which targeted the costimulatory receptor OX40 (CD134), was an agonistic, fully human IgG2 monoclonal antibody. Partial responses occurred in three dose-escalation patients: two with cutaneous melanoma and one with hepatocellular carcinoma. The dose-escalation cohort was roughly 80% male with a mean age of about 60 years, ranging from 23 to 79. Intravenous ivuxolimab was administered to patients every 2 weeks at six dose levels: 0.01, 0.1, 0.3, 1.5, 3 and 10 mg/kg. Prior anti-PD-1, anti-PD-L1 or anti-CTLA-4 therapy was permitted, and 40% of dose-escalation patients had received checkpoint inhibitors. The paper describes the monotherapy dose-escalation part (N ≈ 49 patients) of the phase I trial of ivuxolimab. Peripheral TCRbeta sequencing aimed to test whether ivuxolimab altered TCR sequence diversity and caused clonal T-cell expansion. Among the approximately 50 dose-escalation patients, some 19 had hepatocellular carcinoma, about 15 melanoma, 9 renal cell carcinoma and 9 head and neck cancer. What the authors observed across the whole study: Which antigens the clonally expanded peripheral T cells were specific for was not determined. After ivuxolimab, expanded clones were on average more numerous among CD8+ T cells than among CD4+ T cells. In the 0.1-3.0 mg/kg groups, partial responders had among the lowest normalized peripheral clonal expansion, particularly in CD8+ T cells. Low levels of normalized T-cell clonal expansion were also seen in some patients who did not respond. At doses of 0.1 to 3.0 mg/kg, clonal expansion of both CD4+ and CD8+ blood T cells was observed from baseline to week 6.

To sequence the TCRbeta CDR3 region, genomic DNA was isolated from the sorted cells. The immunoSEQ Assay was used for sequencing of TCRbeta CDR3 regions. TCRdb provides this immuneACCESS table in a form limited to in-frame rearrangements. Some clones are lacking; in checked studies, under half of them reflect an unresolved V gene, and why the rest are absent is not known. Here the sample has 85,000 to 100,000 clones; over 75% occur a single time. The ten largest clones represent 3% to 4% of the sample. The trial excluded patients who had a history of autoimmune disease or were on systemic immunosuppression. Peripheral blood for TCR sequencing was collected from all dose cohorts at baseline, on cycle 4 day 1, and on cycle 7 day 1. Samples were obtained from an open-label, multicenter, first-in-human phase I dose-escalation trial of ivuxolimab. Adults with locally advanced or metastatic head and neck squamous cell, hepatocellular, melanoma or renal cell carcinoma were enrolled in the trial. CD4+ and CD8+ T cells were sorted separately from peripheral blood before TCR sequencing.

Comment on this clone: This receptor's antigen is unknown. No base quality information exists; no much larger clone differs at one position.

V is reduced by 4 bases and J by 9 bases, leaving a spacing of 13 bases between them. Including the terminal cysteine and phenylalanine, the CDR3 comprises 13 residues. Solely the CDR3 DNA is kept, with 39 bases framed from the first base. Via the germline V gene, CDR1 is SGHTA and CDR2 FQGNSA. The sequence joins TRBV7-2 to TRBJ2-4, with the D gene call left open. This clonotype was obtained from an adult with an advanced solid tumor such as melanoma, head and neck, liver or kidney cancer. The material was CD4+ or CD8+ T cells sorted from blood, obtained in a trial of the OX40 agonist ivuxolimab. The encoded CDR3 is CASSSSGSSIQYF. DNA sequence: TGTGCCAGCAGCTCCTCTGGGTCAAGCATTCAGTACTTC.